These T cell receptor beta chains were read from a single sample in a study of cytomegalovirus exposure and HLA in healthy donors. Clones were sequenced by immunoSEQ multiplex PCR, and TCRdb holds only the in-frame ones, with some missing. The sample has under 150,000 clones; over 60% are singletons. Input material: PBMCs. Receptors originate from a human donor in good health. The CDR3 runs from the conserved cysteine through the conserved F or W. D genes are given only for firm matches. Rows may omit the clone size; those that give it use once, few, many or a size class.

J gene: TRBJ2-7; V gene: TRBV7-8; D gene: NA; clone size: once; CDR3 protein: CASSLYREFNEQYF; CDR3 DNA: TGTGCCAGCAGCTTATACAGGGAGTTTAACGAGCAGTACTTC
J gene: TRBJ1-5; V gene: TRBV14; D gene: NA; clone size: NA; CDR3 protein: CASSHRDQPQHF; CDR3 DNA: TGTGCCAGCAGCCACCGAGATCAGCCCCAGCATTTT
J gene: TRBJ1-5; V gene: TRBV19; D gene: NA; clone size: NA; CDR3 protein: CASSIGHQSNQPQHF; CDR3 DNA: TGTGCCAGTAGTATAGGGCACCAAAGCAATCAGCCCCAGCATTTT
J gene: TRBJ2-3; V gene: TRBV5-5; D gene: NA; clone size: NA; CDR3 protein: CASSSKGGVADTQYF; CDR3 DNA: TGTGCCAGCAGCTCAAAGGGCGGGGTCGCAGATACGCAGTATTTT
J gene: TRBJ1-4; V gene: TRBV2; D gene: NA; clone size: NA; CDR3 protein: CASNPSRRAILATNEKLFF; CDR3 DNA: TGTGCCAGCAACCCCAGTAGGAGGGCCATTCTTGCAACTAATGAAAAACTGTTTTTT
J gene: TRBJ2-1; V gene: TRBV28; D gene: NA; clone size: NA; CDR3 protein: CASSLGGEQFF; CDR3 DNA: TGTGCCAGCAGTTTGGGGGGTGAGCAGTTCTTC
J gene: TRBJ1-4; V gene: TRBV5-8; D gene: TRBD1; clone size: NA; CDR3 protein: CASSVKDRGEVEKLFF; CDR3 DNA: TGTGCCAGCAGCGTTAAAGACAGGGGGGAAGTGGAAAAACTGTTTTTT
J gene: TRBJ2-1; V gene: TRBV7-3; D gene: TRBD2; clone size: NA; CDR3 protein: CASSPTSGGAGEQFF; CDR3 DNA: TGTGCCAGCAGCCCTACTAGCGGGGGGGCCGGTGAGCAGTTCTTC
J gene: TRBJ2-2; V gene: TRBV11-3; D gene: NA; clone size: NA; CDR3 protein: CASSLARGGELFF; CDR3 DNA: TGTGCCAGCAGCTTAGCACGGGGGGGGGAGCTGTTTTTT
J gene: TRBJ2-7; V gene: TRBV4-2; D gene: TRBD1; clone size: NA; CDR3 protein: CASSQRDSSYEQYF; CDR3 DNA: TGTGCCAGCAGCCAGAGGGACAGCTCCTACGAGCAGTACTTC
J gene: TRBJ1-5; V gene: TRBV19; D gene: TRBD1; clone size: NA; CDR3 protein: CASSTDRGSGQPQHF; CDR3 DNA: TGTGCCAGTAGTACCGACAGGGGGAGTGGTCAGCCCCAGCATTTT
J gene: TRBJ1-2; V gene: TRBV7-9; D gene: TRBD1; clone size: NA; CDR3 protein: CASSFVGTGTDYGYTF; CDR3 DNA: TGTGCCAGCAGCTTCGTCGGGACAGGGACGGACTATGGCTACACCTTC
J gene: TRBJ1-2; V gene: TRBV6-5; D gene: NA; clone size: few; CDR3 protein: CASGRTGLGYTF; CDR3 DNA: TGTGCCAGCGGAAGGACTGGTCTTGGCTACACCTTC
J gene: TRBJ2-5; V gene: TRBV1; D gene: NA; clone size: NA; CDR3 protein: CTSSQERKAGDYF; CDR3 DNA: TGCACCAGCAGCCAAGAGCGTAAGGCCGGGGATTACTTC
J gene: TRBJ2-2; V gene: TRBV5-1; D gene: NA; clone size: NA; CDR3 protein: CASSLTQTPSTGELFF; CDR3 DNA: TGCGCCAGCAGCTTGACCCAGACACCATCCACCGGGGAGCTGTTTTTT
J gene: TRBJ1-1; V gene: TRBV10-3; D gene: TRBD1; clone size: NA; CDR3 protein: CAISESEGQGGTEAFF; CDR3 DNA: TGTGCCATCAGTGAGTCCGAGGGACAGGGGGGTACTGAAGCTTTCTTT
J gene: TRBJ1-5; V gene: TRBV28; D gene: TRBD1; clone size: NA; CDR3 protein: CASTGTGHQPQHF; CDR3 DNA: TGTGCCAGTACCGGGACAGGCCATCAGCCCCAGCATTTT
J gene: TRBJ2-2; V gene: TRBV11-2; D gene: TRBD1; clone size: NA; CDR3 protein: CASSYGTGVNTGELFF; CDR3 DNA: TGTGCCAGCAGCTACGGGACAGGGGTTAACACCGGGGAGCTGTTTTTT
J gene: TRBJ2-1; V gene: TRBV27; D gene: TRBD2; clone size: NA; CDR3 protein: CASYVAGGANEQFF; CDR3 DNA: TGTGCCAGCTATGTGGCGGGGGGAGCAAATGAGCAGTTCTTC
J gene: TRBJ2-1; V gene: TRBV14; D gene: NA; clone size: once; CDR3 protein: CASSPYLRSYNEQFF; CDR3 DNA: TGTGCCAGCAGCCCATATCTGAGGTCCTACAATGAGCAGTTCTTC
J gene: TRBJ1-6; V gene: TRBV11-2; D gene: NA; clone size: NA; CDR3 protein: CASSFFGQRNSPLHF; CDR3 DNA: TGTGCCAGCAGCTTCTTTGGACAGCGAAATTCACCCCTCCACTTT
J gene: TRBJ1-1; V gene: TRBV6-6; D gene: TRBD1; clone size: few; CDR3 protein: CASSYSGQGTEAFF; CDR3 DNA: TGTGCCAGCAGTTACTCGGGACAGGGCACTGAAGCTTTCTTT
J gene: TRBJ2-1; V gene: TRBV7-3; D gene: NA; clone size: NA; CDR3 protein: CASSRGIDNEQFF; CDR3 DNA: TGTGCCAGCAGCCGGGGGATCGACAATGAGCAGTTCTTC
J gene: TRBJ1-1; V gene: TRBV7-9; D gene: TRBD1; clone size: NA; CDR3 protein: CASSDDRGSTEAFF; CDR3 DNA: TGTGCCAGCAGCGATGACAGGGGGTCCACTGAAGCTTTCTTT
J gene: TRBJ1-2; V gene: TRBV4-2; D gene: TRBD1; clone size: NA; CDR3 protein: CASSQDVDRVLGYTF; CDR3 DNA: TGTGCCAGCAGCCAAGATGTGGACAGGGTACTTGGCTACACCTTC
J gene: TRBJ2-7; V gene: TRBV18; D gene: TRBD2; clone size: NA; CDR3 protein: CASSPRGLAWEQYF; CDR3 DNA: TGTGCCAGCTCACCAAGAGGACTAGCGTGGGAGCAGTACTTC
J gene: TRBJ2-1; V gene: TRBV7-9; D gene: TRBD2; clone size: NA; CDR3 protein: CASGPLQGLAKTYNEQFF; CDR3 DNA: TGTGCCAGCGGCCCCCTCCAGGGACTAGCGAAAACCTACAATGAGCAGTTCTTC
J gene: TRBJ2-2; V gene: TRBV18; D gene: NA; clone size: NA; CDR3 protein: CASSPKGLTTGELFF; CDR3 DNA: TGTGCCAGCTCACCAAAGGGACTGACCACCGGGGAGCTGTTTTTT
J gene: TRBJ2-5; V gene: TRBV15; D gene: NA; clone size: NA; CDR3 protein: CATSRDRETQYF; CDR3 DNA: TGTGCCACCAGCAGAGATCGGGAGACCCAGTACTTC
J gene: TRBJ2-1; V gene: TRBV6-1; D gene: NA; clone size: NA; CDR3 protein: CASGEVIYNEQFF; CDR3 DNA: TGTGCCAGCGGGGAGGTTATCTACAATGAGCAGTTCTTC
J gene: TRBJ1-2; V gene: TRBV27; D gene: NA; clone size: NA; CDR3 protein: CASSLSAGSGYTF; CDR3 DNA: TGTGCCAGCAGTTTATCTGCAGGAAGTGGCTACACCTTC
J gene: TRBJ2-3; V gene: TRBV29-1; D gene: TRBD1; clone size: NA; CDR3 protein: CSDTDRPTDTQYF; CDR3 DNA: TGCAGCGACACGGACAGGCCCACAGATACGCAGTATTTT
J gene: TRBJ1-5; V gene: TRBV7-8; D gene: TRBD1; clone size: NA; CDR3 protein: CASSTRPGQGISNQPQHF; CDR3 DNA: TGTGCCAGCAGCACCAGACCGGGACAGGGGATTAGCAATCAGCCCCAGCATTTT
J gene: TRBJ1-5; V gene: TRBV15; D gene: NA; clone size: NA; CDR3 protein: CATSRSRGGGQPQHF; CDR3 DNA: TGTGCCACCAGCAGAAGTCGCGGGGGAGGGCAGCCCCAGCATTTT
J gene: TRBJ2-7; V gene: TRBV7-9; D gene: NA; clone size: NA; CDR3 protein: CASSWDFDEQYF; CDR3 DNA: TGTGCCAGCAGCTGGGACTTCGACGAGCAGTACTTC
J gene: TRBJ2-7; V gene: TRBV7-6; D gene: NA; clone size: NA; CDR3 protein: CASSLAASPIYERYF; CDR3 DNA: TGTGCCAGCAGCTTAGCGGCGAGCCCGATCTACGAGCGGTACTTC
J gene: TRBJ1-2; V gene: TRBV9; D gene: NA; clone size: NA; CDR3 protein: CASSVGTSGFLYGYTF; CDR3 DNA: TGTGCCAGCAGCGTAGGGACATCAGGGTTCCTTTATGGCTACACCTTC
J gene: TRBJ1-5; V gene: TRBV6-5; D gene: TRBD1; clone size: few; CDR3 protein: CDQDRGCYQPQHF; CDR3 DNA: TGTGACCAGGACAGGGGATGCTATCAGCCCCAGCATTTT
J gene: TRBJ2-7; V gene: TRBV11-3; D gene: TRBD1; clone size: once; CDR3 protein: CASSPWDRPYEQYF; CDR3 DNA: TGTGCCAGCAGCCCGTGGGACAGACCCTACGAGCAGTACTTC
J gene: TRBJ1-1; V gene: TRBV4-2; D gene: NA; clone size: NA; CDR3 protein: CASSWGAGGTEAFF; CDR3 DNA: TGTGCCAGCAGCTGGGGGGCGGGGGGGACTGAAGCTTTCTTT
J gene: TRBJ2-7; V gene: TRBV9; D gene: NA; clone size: NA; CDR3 protein: CASSVGLETRSSYEQYF; CDR3 DNA: TGTGCCAGCAGCGTAGGTTTAGAAACTCGATCCTCCTACGAGCAGTACTTC